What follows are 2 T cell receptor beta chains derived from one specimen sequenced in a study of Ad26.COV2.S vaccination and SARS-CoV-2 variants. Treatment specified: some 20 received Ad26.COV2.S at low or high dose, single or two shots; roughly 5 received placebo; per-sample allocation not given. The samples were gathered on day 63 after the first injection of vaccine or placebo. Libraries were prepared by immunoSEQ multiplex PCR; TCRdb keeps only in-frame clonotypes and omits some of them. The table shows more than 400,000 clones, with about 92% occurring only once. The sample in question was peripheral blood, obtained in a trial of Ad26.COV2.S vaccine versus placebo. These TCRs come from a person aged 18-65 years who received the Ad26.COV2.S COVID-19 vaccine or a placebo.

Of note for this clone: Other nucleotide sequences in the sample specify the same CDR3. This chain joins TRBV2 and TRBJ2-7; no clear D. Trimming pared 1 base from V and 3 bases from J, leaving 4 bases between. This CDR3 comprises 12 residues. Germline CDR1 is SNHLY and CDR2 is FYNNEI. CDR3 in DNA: TGTGCCAGCAGTGAAGGGGGCTACGAGCAGTACTTC. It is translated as CASSEGGYEQYF. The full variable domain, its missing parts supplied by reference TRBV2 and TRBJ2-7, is EPEVTQTPSHQVTQMGQEVILRCVPISNHLYFYWYRQILGQKVEFLVSFYNNEISEKSEIFDDQFSVERPDGSNFTLKIRSTKLEDSAMYFCASSEGGYEQYFGPGTRLTVT.

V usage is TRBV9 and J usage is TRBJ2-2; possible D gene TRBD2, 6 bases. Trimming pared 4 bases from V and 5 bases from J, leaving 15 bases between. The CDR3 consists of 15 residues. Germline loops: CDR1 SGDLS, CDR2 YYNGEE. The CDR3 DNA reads TGTGCCAGCAGCCTAAAACCGGGGGTGACCGGGGAGCTGTTTTTT. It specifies CASSLKPGVTGELFF.